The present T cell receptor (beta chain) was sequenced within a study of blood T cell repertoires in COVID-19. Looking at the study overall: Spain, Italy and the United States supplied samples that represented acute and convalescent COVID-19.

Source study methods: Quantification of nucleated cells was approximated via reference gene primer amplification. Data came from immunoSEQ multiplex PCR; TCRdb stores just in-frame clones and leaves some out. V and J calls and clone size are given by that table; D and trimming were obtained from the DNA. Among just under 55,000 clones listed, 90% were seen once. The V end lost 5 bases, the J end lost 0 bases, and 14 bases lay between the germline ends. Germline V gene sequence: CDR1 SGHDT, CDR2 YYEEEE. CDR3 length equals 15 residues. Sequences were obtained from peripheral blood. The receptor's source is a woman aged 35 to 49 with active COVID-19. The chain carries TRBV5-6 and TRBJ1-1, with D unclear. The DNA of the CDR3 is TGTGCCAGCAGGAGGGAGGTCGGAATGAACACTGAAGCTTTCTTT. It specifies CASRREVGMNTEAFF.